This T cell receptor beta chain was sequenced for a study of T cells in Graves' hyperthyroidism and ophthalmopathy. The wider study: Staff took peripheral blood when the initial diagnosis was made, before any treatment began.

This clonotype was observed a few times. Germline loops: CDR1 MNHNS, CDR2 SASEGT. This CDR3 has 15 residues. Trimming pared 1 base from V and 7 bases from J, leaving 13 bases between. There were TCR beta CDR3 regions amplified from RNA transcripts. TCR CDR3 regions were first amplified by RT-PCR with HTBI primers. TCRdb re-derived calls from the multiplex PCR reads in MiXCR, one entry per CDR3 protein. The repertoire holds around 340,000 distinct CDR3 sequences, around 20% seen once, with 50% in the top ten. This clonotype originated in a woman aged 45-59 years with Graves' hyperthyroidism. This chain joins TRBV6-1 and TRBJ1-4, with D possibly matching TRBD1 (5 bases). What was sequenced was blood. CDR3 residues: CASSEGGRVIEKLFF. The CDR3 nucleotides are TGTGCCAGCAGTGAAGGGGGGAGGGTAATTGAAAAACTGTTTTTT.